These 19 T cell receptor beta chains originate from one sample sequenced in a study of CD8+CD57+ T cells in acquired aplastic anemia (dated by TCRdb to 2017 to 2018). The reads were generated on an Illumina HiSeq 2000. Genomic DNA served as template for TCR beta VDJ combination and CDR3 sequence profiling. TCRdb trimmed the raw reads at Q25, called clones with MiXCR and kept productive beta chains. Each CDR3 protein gets just one entry, which takes the most common genes and DNA from the rows behind it. For this sample the table gives around 170,000 distinct CDR3 sequences, of which 40% to 55% were detected only once. Of the sample, roughly 3% is held by the ten largest clones. The sample was sorted CD4+, CD8+, or CD8+CD57+ T cells (not recorded which) from PBMCs. The receptors derive from a human donor in good health.

This rearrangement joins TRBV19 to TRBJ2-7, with D possibly TRBD2 on 7 matching bases. TRBJ2-1 matches the DNA end more closely, so the J call is doubtful. This CDR3 is built from 15 residues. The V gene's germline CDR1 is LNHDA and CDR2 SQIVND (reference sequence). The CDR3 protein is CASSSRGGLYNEQFF. CDR3 nucleotide sequence: TGTGCCAGTAGTAGTAGGGGGGGCCTATACAATGAGCAGTTCTTC.

This clonotype was recorded at least ten times. V and J are TRBV12-3 or TRBV12-4 and TRBJ1-5, with a weak D call TRBD1 (5 bases). CDR3 length equals 14 residues. Trimming pared 1 base from V and 6 bases from J, leaving 10 bases between. The CDR3 loop is CASSLGGFGQPQHF. The CDR3 bases are TGTGCCAGCAGTTTAGGGGGGTTTGGTCAGCCCCAGCATTTT.

J is TRBJ2-1 and V is TRBV25-1; 14 bases are a match to TRBD2. This CDR3 is 18 amino acids long. Germline V gene lookup returns CDR1 MGHDK and CDR2 SYGVNS. Unmatched junction bases numbered 14, after V lost 6 bases and J lost 7 bases. Here the CDR3 DNA reads TGTGCCAGCAGACCTTCTCGGGGACTAGCGGGAGTCAGAAATGAGCAGTTCTTC. It codes for CASRPSRGLAGVRNEQFF.

The rearrangement uses TRBV7-2 and TRBJ2-5, with TRBD1 matching over 9 bases. Germline lookup yields CDR1 SGHTA and CDR2 FQGNSA. The CDR3 length is 14 residues. Unmatched junction bases numbered 6, after V lost 7 bases and J lost 3 bases. The CDR3 sequence is CASKSDRGKETQYF. The CDR3 coding sequence is TGTGCCAGCAAATCGGACAGGGGCAAAGAGACCCAGTACTTC.

This clonotype was seen once. The genes are TRBV7-8 and TRBJ2-7; D remains ambiguous. There are 16 residues in the CDR3. The V gene lost 3 bases and the J gene lost 5 bases, with 20 bases spanning the gap. The germline gives CDR1 SGHVS, CDR2 FQNEAQ. The CDR3 protein is CASSLKPFRLLDEQYF. CDR3 coding DNA: TGTGCCAGCAGCTTGAAGCCGTTCCGCTTACTTGACGAGCAGTACTTC. Full variable domain (outside the CDR3, taken from reference TRBV7-8 and TRBJ2-7): GAGVSQSPRYKVAKRGQDVALRCDPISGHVSLFWYQQALGQGPEFLTYFQNEAQLDKSGLPSDRFFAERPEGSVSTLKIQRTQQEDSAVYLCASSLKPFRLLDEQYFGPGTRLTVT.

This clonotype was recorded at least ten times. This rearrangement joins TRBV5-8 to TRBJ1-4; D call uncertain. The V end lost 4 bases, the J end lost 8 bases, and 15 bases lay between the germline ends. The V gene's germline CDR1 is SGHTS and CDR2 YDEGEE. The CDR3 spans 14 residues. Here the CDR3 reads CASSPGGFREKLFF. The CDR3 DNA reads as TGTGCCAGCAGCCCTGGAGGGTTTCGGGAAAAACTGTTTTTT.

This chain joins TRBV6-5 and TRBJ1-1; D unclear. Looked up from germline, CDR1 is MNHEY and CDR2 is SVGAGI. CDR3 size: 12 residues. The ends were cut back, 4 bases at V and 8 bases at J, with 11 bases in the middle. CDR3 in amino acids: CASSSAAREAFF. CDR3 bases: TGTGCCAGCAGTTCCGCGGCTCGGGAAGCTTTCTTT.

This clonotype was observed many times. The V and J genes are TRBV20-1 and TRBJ1-6, with D hard to call. CDR1 is DFQATT, CDR2 SNEGSKA, per germline (reference sequence). V shed 6 bases and J shed 6 bases, with 15 bases lying between them. The CDR3 contains 14 residues. Here the CDR3 DNA reads TGCAGTGCCCCAGAGCAGGACCTTAATTCACCCCTCCACTTT. Its translation: CSAPEQDLNSPLHF.

The chain carries TRBV7-9 and TRBJ2-7; 10 positions agree with TRBD1. Per germline, CDR1 SEHNR and CDR2 FQNEAQ (reference sequence). This CDR3 region has 14 residues. V gave up 1 base and J gave up 6 bases; unmatched junction bases: 3. The chain's CDR3 is CASSLVDRGPEQYF. CDR3 DNA sequence: TGTGCCAGCAGCTTAGTCGACAGGGGGCCCGAGCAGTACTTC.

This clonotype was observed a handful of times. The chain recombines TRBV19 with TRBJ1-1; 8 nucleotides align to TRBD1. Losses at the gene ends were 6 bases for V and 5 bases for J; bases not matched to a gene: 14. The germline CDR1 and CDR2 sequences are LNHDA and SQIVND (reference sequence). The CDR3 covers 16 residues. The CDR3 loop is CASRKNSARGRTEAFF. The CDR3 DNA reads as TGTGCCAGTAGGAAAAACAGCGCCAGGGGGCGAACTGAAGCTTTCTTT.

This clonotype was detected many times. The chain is built from TRBV6-6 and TRBJ1-1; 7 positions match TRBD1. This CDR3 contains 14 residues. The ends lost 2 bases at V and 3 bases at J; junction bases unmatched: 3. CDR1 is MNHNY and CDR2 is SVGAGI in the germline V gene (reference sequence). In DNA form, the CDR3 reads TGTGCCAGCAGTTACCGACAGGGCGACACTGAAGCTTTCTTT. It specifies CASSYRQGDTEAFF.

This clonotype is a singleton in its sample. V gene TRBV12-3 or TRBV12-4 combines with J gene TRBJ2-7, with 9 bases matching TRBD1. CDR3 length: 14 residues. V lost 4 bases to trimming and J lost 5 bases; unmatched junction nucleotides: 6. CDR3 in amino acids: CASSWGQGVHEQYF. The CDR3 DNA reads TGTGCCAGCAGTTGGGGACAGGGTGTCCACGAGCAGTACTTC.

This clonotype was seen a few times. The chain uses TRBV2 and TRBJ1-2, with D perhaps matching TRBD1 (5 bases). The CDR3 has 14 amino acids. The V gene's germline CDR1 is SNHLY and CDR2 FYNNEI. Trimming removed 4 bases at V and 0 bases at J, with 9 bases between. The CDR3 nucleotides are TGTGCCAGCAGTGGGGGGATGGCTAACTATGGCTACACCTTC. This sequence encodes CASSGGMANYGYTF.

There are a few counts of this clonotype. The V call is TRBV20-1, the J call TRBJ1-2, with 7 bases lining up with TRBD1. Germline CDR1 and CDR2: DFQATT and SNEGSKA (reference sequence). J was trimmed by 0 bases and V by 4 bases; bases with no gene match: 2. CDR3 size: 13 residues. The CDR3, as DNA: TGCAGTGCTATCGACAGGGCTAACTATGGCTACACCTTC. It yields the protein CSAIDRANYGYTF.

This clonotype was seen at least ten times. This chain uses TRBV20-1 with TRBJ2-6, with 12 bases identical to TRBD2. Trimming took 3 bases from V and 0 from J; bases not matched to a gene: 6. CDR3 length equals 18 residues. The germline CDR1 and CDR2 sequences are DFQATT and SNEGSKA (reference sequence). CDR3 in DNA: TGCAGTGCTAGCTCGGGACTAGCGGGCCTCTCTGGGGCCAACGTCCTGACTTTC. Its translation: CSASSGLAGLSGANVLTF.

This rearrangement joins TRBV2 to TRBJ2-2, with D tentatively TRBD1 or TRBD2 (6 bases each). The germline CDR1 and CDR2 sequences are SNHLY and FYNNEI. The CDR3 spans 13 residues. The V and J ends lost 8 bases and 6 bases respectively, with 13 bases between them. CDR3 DNA sequence: TGTGCCAGCGGACTACAGGGTCCCGGGGAGCTGTTTTTT. As protein: CASGLQGPGELFF.

This clonotype was picked up many times. This chain uses TRBV27 with TRBJ2-2; 10 bases fit TRBD2. V lost 8 bases, J lost 3 bases, and 9 bases stayed unmatched. This CDR3 has 16 residues. CDR1 is MNHEY and CDR2 is SMNVEV in the germline V gene (reference sequence). The CDR3, as DNA: TGTGCCAGCGCAAGGACTAGCGGAACGTACACCGGGGAGCTGTTTTTT. It specifies CASARTSGTYTGELFF.

This rearrangement joins TRBV15 to TRBJ2-1, with 12 nucleotides matching TRBD2. V shed 3 bases, J shed 0 bases, and the junction held 3 bases outside the gene matches. Per the germline V gene, CDR1 is LNHNV and CDR2 is YYDKDF (reference sequence). This CDR3 is 17 amino acids long. The CDR3 loop is CATSSGLAGYSYNEQFF. Here the CDR3 DNA reads TGTGCCACCAGCAGTGGACTAGCGGGGTACTCCTACAATGAGCAGTTCTTC.

The chain couples TRBV12-3 or TRBV12-4 to TRBJ2-1, with D perhaps matching TRBD1 (6 bases). Trimming removed 7 bases from V and 4 bases from J, with 20 bases in between. This CDR3 is 16 amino acids long. CDR3 sequence: CASMGVGGSQYNEQFF. The CDR3 DNA follows: TGTGCCAGCATGGGGGTAGGGGGATCACAATACAATGAGCAGTTCTTC.